This passage covers 16 T cell receptor beta chains from one sample sequenced in a study of monozygotic twins with cystic fibrosis. TCRdb keeps only in-frame clones here, not all; method: immunoSEQ multiplex PCR. The sample carries over 15,000 clones, about 96% recorded once. Sequencing was done on a sample of blood. The receptor set was obtained from a girl aged 2 to 10 with cystic fibrosis.

V gene TRBV11-2 combines with J gene TRBJ1-6; TRBD1 aligns across 9 bases. The V gene's germline CDR1 is SGHAT and CDR2 FQNNGV. J was trimmed by 8 bases and V by 3 bases; bases with no gene match: 5. The CDR3 extends over 15 amino acids. DNA of the CDR3: TGTGCCAGCAGCTTCACGACAGGGGGAGATTCACCCCTCCACTTT. This gives the protein CASSFTTGGDSPLHF.

The gene calls are TRBV29-1 and TRBJ2-6, with D possibly TRBD2 on 5 matching bases. The CDR3 totals 15 residues. Germline V gene lookup returns CDR1 SQVTM and CDR2 ANQGSEA. V gave up 5 bases and J gave up 0 bases, with 11 bases separating them. CDR3 DNA: TGCAGCGTTCTAGCAGTCCTCTCTGGGGCCAACGTCCTGACTTTC. This codes for CSVLAVLSGANVLTF.

The chain is built from TRBV5-1 and TRBJ1-2; D possibly corresponds to TRBD1 (6 bases). Trimming pared 4 bases from V and 4 bases from J, leaving 20 bases between. CDR3 length: 16 amino acids. Germline V gives CDR1 SGHRS, CDR2 YFSETQ. CDR3 sequence reads: CASSPALTGLAYGYTF. The CDR3 DNA reads as TGCGCCAGCAGCCCGGCCCTAACAGGGTTGGCCTATGGCTACACCTTC. The whole variable domain, filled in from reference TRBV5-1 and TRBJ1-2, reads KAGVTQTPRYLIKTRGQQVTLSCSPISGHRSVSWYQQTPGQGLQFLFEYFSETQRNKGNFPGRFSGRQFSNSRSEMNVSTLELGDSALYLCASSPALTGLAYGYTFGSGTRLTVV.

The chain links TRBV6-1 to TRBJ2-7; TRBD1 agrees at 9 bases. With V trimmed by 2 bases and J by 5 bases, 7 bases remained unmatched. The germline gives CDR1 MNHNS, CDR2 SASEGT. This CDR3 spans 15 amino acids. The CDR3: CASSEIGQGRNEQYF. The CDR3, as DNA: TGTGCCAGCAGTGAAATAGGACAGGGGAGAAACGAGCAGTACTTC.

The rearrangement uses TRBV7-9 and TRBJ2-5; 12 bases map to TRBD2. V lost 1 base and J lost 2; bases outside the gene matches: 5. This CDR3 contains 17 residues. Germline loops: CDR1 SEHNR, CDR2 FQNEAQ (reference sequence). CDR3 nucleotide sequence: TGTGCCAGCAGCTTAGGACTCCTAGCGGGGGGGCAAGAGACCCAGTACTTC. Translated: CASSLGLLAGGQETQYF.

CDR3 sequence reads: CASSQSRQEIAKNIQYF. The DNA of the CDR3 is TGCGCCAGCAGCCAAAGCCGACAGGAAATAGCCAAAAACATTCAGTACTTC. The V and J genes are TRBV4-3 and TRBJ2-4; TRBD1 might be the D (6 bases). This CDR3 has 17 amino acids. Per the germline V gene, CDR1 is LGHNA and CDR2 is YSLEER. With 2 bases removed from V and 0 bases from J, the gap between germline ends came to 14 bases.

This rearrangement joins TRBV11-2 to TRBJ1-1; TRBD1 matches 7 bases. There are 15 residues in the CDR3. J lost 1 base, V lost 5 bases, and 7 bases had no gene match. Germline V gene sequence: CDR1 SGHAT, CDR2 FQNNGV. CDR3 region: CASSPRQGENTEAFF. DNA for the CDR3: TGTGCCAGCAGCCCACGACAGGGAGAGAACACTGAAGCTTTCTTT.

This chain uses TRBV2 with TRBJ1-5; D is unresolved. The CDR3 runs to 15 residues. The germline V and J ends were trimmed by 4 bases and 4 bases, with 14 bases remaining between them. CDR1 and CDR2 (germline): SNHLY, FYNNEI. DNA for the CDR3: TGTGCCAGCAGTGTCTGGCCAGATGCAAATCAGCCCCAGCATTTT. It encodes CASSVWPDANQPQHF.

The genes are TRBV5-1 and TRBJ1-4; 7 bases line up with TRBD1. Germline assignment: CDR1 SGHRS and CDR2 YFSETQ. Trimming cost V 2 bases and J 6 bases; bases outside gene matches: 16. This CDR3 comprises 18 residues. This chain's CDR3 is CASSFPDRVILRDEKLFF. CDR3 DNA sequence: TGCGCCAGCAGCTTTCCAGACAGGGTGATTCTTAGGGATGAAAAACTGTTTTTT.

The genes are TRBV7-9 and TRBJ1-1, with 9 nucleotides matching TRBD1. Germline CDR1 SEHNR, CDR2 FQNEAQ (reference sequence). J was trimmed by 6 bases and V by 7 bases; bases with no gene match: 9. The CDR3 is made up of 14 amino acids. CDR3 in DNA: TGTGCCAGCACCCCACAGGGGGCGTTTGCTGAAGCTTTCTTT. It encodes CASTPQGAFAEAFF.

The rearrangement uses TRBV7-8 and TRBJ1-4, with D possibly matching TRBD1 (5 bases). The CDR3 has 13 residues. Germline CDR1 is SGHVS and CDR2 is FQNEAQ. Trimming left V 0 bases short and J 11 bases short, with 10 bases between. As DNA, the CDR3 is TGTGCCAGCAGCTTAGCGAGGGGTCAGAAACTGTTTTTT. Translation gives CASSLARGQKLFF.

V usage is TRBV9 and J usage is TRBJ1-6; weak D call: TRBD1 (5 bases). This CDR3 has 16 amino acids. Germline lookup yields CDR1 SGDLS and CDR2 YYNGEE. V was clipped by 3 bases and J by 4 bases, with 14 bases between them. The CDR3 bases are TGTGCCAGCAGCGGACGGGGGACGGAGTATAATTCACCCCTCCACTTT. Amino acids: CASSGRGTEYNSPLHF.

This clone appeared a single time. The J gene is TRBJ2-5, the V gene TRBV5-1; TRBD1 might be the D (6 bases). This CDR3 has 13 residues. The ends were cut back, 6 bases at V and 5 bases at J, with 14 bases in the middle. Germline CDR1 and CDR2: SGHRS and YFSETQ. The CDR3 spells CASKIQGVETQYF. The CDR3 nucleotides read TGCGCCAGCAAAATACAGGGAGTCGAGACCCAGTACTTC.

The CDR3 nucleotides read TGTGCCAGTGGAAAATCCGCTGCTAATGAAAAACTGTTTTTT. This gives the protein CASGKSAANEKLFF. The chain recombines TRBV6-1 with TRBJ1-4, with D unresolved. Germline CDR1 reads MNHNS; CDR2 reads SASEGT. The V and J ends lost 9 bases and 3 bases respectively, with 14 bases between them. This CDR3 contains 14 residues.

The J gene is TRBJ2-1, the V gene TRBV5-1; 10 bases agree with TRBD1. The CDR3 sequence is 19 residues long. Germline trimming cut 5 bases from V and 0 bases from J; bases unmatched to any gene: 14. CDR1 and CDR2 from the germline V gene are SGHRS and YFSETQ. In DNA form, the CDR3 reads TGCGCCAGCAGGCGAACCGGGACAGGGGACTCCCTCTCCTACAATGAGCAGTTCTTC. This gives the protein CASRRTGTGDSLSYNEQFF.

In DNA, the CDR3 is TGTGCCAGCAGCCCCGGACAGGGAGCCTCTGGGGCCAACGTCCTGACTTTC. Encoded protein: CASSPGQGASGANVLTF. The genes are TRBV7-2 and TRBJ2-6; TRBD1 aligns across 8 bases. V was pared by 5 bases and J by 0 bases, with 6 bases of the junction left unmatched. Looked up from germline, CDR1 is SGHTA and CDR2 is FQGNSA. This CDR3 contains 17 residues.